These T cell receptor beta chains were read from a single sample in a study of radiation and T cells in renal cell carcinoma. Here immunoSEQ multiplex PCR was the method, and the copy in TCRdb shows in-frame clones only, minus some. The table has 18,000 or so clones, roughly three fifths seen once. The sample in question was tumor tissue, obtained from a patient whose treatment was nephrectomy without radiotherapy. The receptors were sampled from a man in his fifties or sixties with renal cell carcinoma. Both conserved end residues are part of each CDR3. The order of the fields is D gene, V gene, clone size, J gene, CDR3 length, CDR3 protein, CDR3 DNA. The D gene is left open where the match is weak. Clone size is not always given. Where it is, it says once, few, many or a class for expanded clones.

d_call: TRBD1; v_call: TRBV5-8; clone_size: .; j_call: TRBJ1-5; cdr3_length: 15; cdr3_aa: CASSPQGVRNQPQHF; cdr3_nt: TGTGCCAGCAGCCCGCAGGGGGTTCGCAATCAGCCCCAGCATTTT
d_call: TRBD2; v_call: TRBV5-1; clone_size: .; j_call: TRBJ2-7; cdr3_length: 16; cdr3_aa: CASSLVLAGGSYEQYF; cdr3_nt: TGCGCCAGCAGCTTGGTCCTAGCGGGAGGATCCTACGAGCAGTACTTC
d_call: TRBD1; v_call: TRBV5-6; clone_size: .; j_call: TRBJ1-4; cdr3_length: 14; cdr3_aa: CASSISGTDEKLFF; cdr3_nt: TGTGCCAGCAGCATATCCGGGACAGATGAAAAACTGTTTTTT
d_call: TRBD1; v_call: TRBV27; clone_size: once; j_call: TRBJ1-6; cdr3_length: 15; cdr3_aa: CASSLSTGVHSPLHF; cdr3_nt: TGTGCCAGCAGTTTATCGACAGGGGTACATTCACCCCTCCACTTT
d_call: .; v_call: TRBV4-3; clone_size: .; j_call: TRBJ2-7; cdr3_length: 13; cdr3_aa: CASSQGLDYEQYF; cdr3_nt: TGCGCCAGCAGCCAAGGGTTAGACTACGAGCAGTACTTC
d_call: .; v_call: TRBV29-1; clone_size: .; j_call: TRBJ2-3; cdr3_length: 18; cdr3_aa: CSVEDLGTKEDYTDTQYF; cdr3_nt: TGCAGCGTTGAAGATCTCGGTACCAAAGAGGACTACACAGATACGCAGTATTTT
d_call: TRBD1; v_call: TRBV5-4; clone_size: .; j_call: TRBJ1-4; cdr3_length: 16; cdr3_aa: CASSPRTGFNNEKLFF; cdr3_nt: TGTGCCAGCAGCCCTAGGACAGGGTTTAATAATGAAAAACTGTTTTTT
d_call: TRBD1; v_call: TRBV5-5; clone_size: once; j_call: TRBJ1-2; cdr3_length: 14; cdr3_aa: CASSLVRGVRSYTF; cdr3_nt: TGTGCCAGCAGCTTGGTCAGGGGGGTGCGGAGCTACACCTTC
d_call: TRBD1; v_call: TRBV30; clone_size: .; j_call: TRBJ2-7; cdr3_length: 14; cdr3_aa: CAWRRTGHSNEQYF; cdr3_nt: TGTGCCTGGAGGAGGACAGGGCATTCCAACGAGCAGTACTTC
d_call: TRBD1; v_call: TRBV28; clone_size: .; j_call: TRBJ1-5; cdr3_length: 17; cdr3_aa: CASSPWTGKLSNQPQHF; cdr3_nt: TGTGCCAGCAGTCCATGGACAGGGAAACTTAGCAATCAGCCCCAGCATTTT
d_call: TRBD2; v_call: TRBV7-2; clone_size: few; j_call: TRBJ2-5; cdr3_length: 16; cdr3_aa: CASSFGGAVGQETQYF; cdr3_nt: TGTGCCAGCAGCTTCGGGGGGGCCGTTGGGCAAGAGACCCAGTACTTC
d_call: TRBD1; v_call: TRBV28; clone_size: .; j_call: TRBJ1-2; cdr3_length: 13; cdr3_aa: CASSSGQDYGYTF; cdr3_nt: TGTGCCAGCAGTTCCGGACAGGACTATGGCTACACCTTC
d_call: .; v_call: TRBV6-5; clone_size: many; j_call: TRBJ2-1; cdr3_length: 15; cdr3_aa: CASSYGGLENNEQFF; cdr3_nt: TGTGCCAGCAGTTACGGAGGACTTGAAAACAATGAGCAGTTCTTC
d_call: TRBD1; v_call: TRBV27; clone_size: few; j_call: TRBJ1-3; cdr3_length: 20; cdr3_aa: CASSLSGDRANPLSGNTIYF; cdr3_nt: TGTGCCAGCAGTTTATCAGGGGACAGAGCTAACCCCCTCTCTGGAAACACCATATATTTT
d_call: .; v_call: TRBV15; clone_size: large; j_call: TRBJ1-1; cdr3_length: 14; cdr3_aa: CATSRGADIPEAFF; cdr3_nt: TGTGCCACCAGCAGGGGAGCGGACATCCCTGAAGCTTTCTTT
d_call: .; v_call: TRBV19; clone_size: .; j_call: TRBJ2-5; cdr3_length: 14; cdr3_aa: CASSIQGLGETQYF; cdr3_nt: TGTGCCAGTAGTATACAAGGACTGGGGGAGACCCAGTACTTC
d_call: .; v_call: TRBV6-5; clone_size: few; j_call: TRBJ1-1; cdr3_length: 13; cdr3_aa: CASSDVLVGEAFF; cdr3_nt: TGTGCCAGCAGCGACGTCCTCGTGGGCGAAGCTTTCTTT
d_call: .; v_call: TRBV5-1; clone_size: few; j_call: TRBJ2-2; cdr3_length: 16; cdr3_aa: CASSLRTDANTGELFF; cdr3_nt: TGCGCCAGCAGCTTGAGAACGGACGCGAACACCGGGGAGCTGTTTTTT
d_call: .; v_call: TRBV2; clone_size: .; j_call: TRBJ2-3; cdr3_length: 13; cdr3_aa: CASSGYGTDTQYF; cdr3_nt: TGTGCCAGCAGTGGATATGGCACAGATACGCAGTATTTT
d_call: TRBD1; v_call: TRBV19; clone_size: .; j_call: TRBJ1-6; cdr3_length: 17; cdr3_aa: CASSTSGTGAGNSPLHF; cdr3_nt: TGTGCCAGTAGTACTTCCGGGACAGGGGCAGGAAATTCACCCCTCCACTTT
d_call: .; v_call: TRBV13; clone_size: .; j_call: TRBJ2-2; cdr3_length: 14; cdr3_aa: CASRRGNFPGELFF; cdr3_nt: TGTGCCAGCAGGAGAGGGAATTTTCCCGGGGAGCTGTTTTTT
d_call: TRBD1; v_call: TRBV4-2; clone_size: .; j_call: TRBJ1-5; cdr3_length: 15; cdr3_aa: CASSQGTGRYQPQHF; cdr3_nt: TGTGCCAGCAGCCAAGGGACAGGGAGGTATCAGCCCCAGCATTTT
d_call: .; v_call: TRBV10-2; clone_size: .; j_call: TRBJ1-1; cdr3_length: 13; cdr3_aa: CASSAEMNTEAFF; cdr3_nt: TGCGCCAGCAGTGCGGAGATGAACACTGAAGCTTTCTTT
d_call: TRBD1; v_call: TRBV4-2; clone_size: .; j_call: TRBJ1-2; cdr3_length: 14; cdr3_aa: CASSLRDRARGYTF; cdr3_nt: TGTGCCAGCAGCTTGAGGGACAGGGCGAGGGGCTACACCTTC
d_call: .; v_call: TRBV27; clone_size: few; j_call: TRBJ2-2; cdr3_length: 14; cdr3_aa: CASSLSPPGWELFF; cdr3_nt: TGTGCCAGCAGTTTATCTCCCCCGGGTTGGGAGCTGTTTTTT
d_call: TRBD2; v_call: TRBV25-1; clone_size: .; j_call: TRBJ2-7; cdr3_length: 16; cdr3_aa: CASSESGRGDSYEQYF; cdr3_nt: TGTGCCAGCAGTGAATCTGGGCGGGGGGACTCCTACGAGCAGTACTTC
d_call: .; v_call: TRBV19; clone_size: medium-sized; j_call: TRBJ1-6; cdr3_length: 14; cdr3_aa: CASSITQDYSPLHF; cdr3_nt: TGTGCCAGTAGTATAACCCAGGATTATTCACCCCTCCACTTT
d_call: .; v_call: TRBV9; clone_size: .; j_call: TRBJ2-1; cdr3_length: 14; cdr3_aa: CASSPSWGRGGEFF; cdr3_nt: TGTGCCAGCAGCCCTTCCTGGGGCAGGGGAGGGGAGTTCTTC
d_call: .; v_call: TRBV4-2; clone_size: .; j_call: TRBJ2-7; cdr3_length: 15; cdr3_aa: CASSQGGLGVNEQYF; cdr3_nt: TGTGCCAGCAGCCAAGGTGGGTTAGGGGTTAACGAGCAGTACTTC
d_call: TRBD1; v_call: TRBV19; clone_size: few; j_call: TRBJ2-7; cdr3_length: 13; cdr3_aa: CASGQGVPYEQYF; cdr3_nt: TGTGCCAGCGGACAGGGGGTTCCCTACGAGCAGTACTTC
d_call: TRBD2; v_call: TRBV27; clone_size: few; j_call: TRBJ2-1; cdr3_length: 16; cdr3_aa: CASRWTSANSYNEQFF; cdr3_nt: TGTGCCAGCAGATGGACTAGCGCGAACTCCTACAATGAGCAGTTCTTC
d_call: TRBD1; v_call: TRBV10-3; clone_size: .; j_call: TRBJ2-5; cdr3_length: 15; cdr3_aa: CAITQTGDPQETQYF; cdr3_nt: TGTGCCATCACCCAGACAGGGGATCCCCAAGAGACCCAGTACTTC